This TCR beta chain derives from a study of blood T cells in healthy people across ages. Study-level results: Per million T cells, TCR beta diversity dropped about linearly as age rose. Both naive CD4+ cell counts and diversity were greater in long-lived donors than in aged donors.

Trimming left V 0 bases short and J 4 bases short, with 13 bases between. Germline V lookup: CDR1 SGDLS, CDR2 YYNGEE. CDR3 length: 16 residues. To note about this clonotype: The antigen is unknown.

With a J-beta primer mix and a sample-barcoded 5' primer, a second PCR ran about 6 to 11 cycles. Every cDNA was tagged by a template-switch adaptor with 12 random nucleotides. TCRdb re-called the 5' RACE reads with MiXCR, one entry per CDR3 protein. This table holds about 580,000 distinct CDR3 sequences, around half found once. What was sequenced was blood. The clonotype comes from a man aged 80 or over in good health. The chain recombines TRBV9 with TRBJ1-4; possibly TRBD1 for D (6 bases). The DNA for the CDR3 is TGTGCCAGCAGCGTAGGGGTACAGGGCCTTAATGAAAAACTGTTTTTT. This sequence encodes CASSVGVQGLNEKLFF.